A selection of T cell receptor beta chains follows, all from one sample in a study of shared clonotypes between healthy human individuals. Repertoires were generated with immunoSEQ multiplex PCR, while TCRdb's copy carries only in-frame clones and drops some. The table includes around 1,900,000 clones, over 85% detected once. Sequences were obtained from naive CD8+ T cells from PBMCs. The receptors were sampled from a man aged 18 to 30 in good health. Some clones in this sample may be carry-over from other donors' samples. The conserved cysteine and the conserved F or W are not part of the CDR3 here. The order of the fields is J gene, V gene, CDR3 length, D gene, clone size, CDR3 protein. D genes are given only for firm matches. The listing skips clone size in some rows; elsewhere it reads once, few, many or a size class.

TRBJ1-3,TRBV23-1,12,-,-,ATMRVSAGNTIY
TRBJ1-5,TRBV2,11,TRBD1,-,ASLGQENQPQH
TRBJ2-7,TRBV6-6,12,-,-,ASSYNPDPHEQY
TRBJ2-7,TRBV6-1,12,-,-,ASSVRDGYYEQY
TRBJ1-3,TRBV7-9,14,-,-,ASTPPGAESRDTIY
TRBJ2-1,TRBV11-2,13,-,-,ASSLGFGLVNEQF
TRBJ2-7,TRBV19,14,-,-,ASSIEAGSSVREQY
TRBJ1-1,TRBV11-2,10,-,few,ASRPRSTEAF
TRBJ2-1,TRBV27,11,TRBD2,-,ASSPLLAGGRF
TRBJ2-7,TRBV7-9,12,TRBD2,-,ASSPPAGRDEQY
TRBJ1-4,TRBV15,15,TRBD1,-,ATSGDRGTSTNEKLF
TRBJ1-1,TRBV21-1,11,-,-,ASSKARFTEAF
TRBJ2-1,TRBV11-2,15,TRBD2,-,ASSTRTSGFSYNEQF
TRBJ1-5,TRBV6-1,13,TRBD1,-,ASTSGTGVNQPQH
TRBJ1-1,TRBV27,13,TRBD1,-,ASSLSPGGFAEAF
TRBJ1-1,TRBV11-2,15,-,-,ASRKPQTGAPNTEAF
TRBJ2-2,TRBV7-9,8,-,-,ASSVGELF
TRBJ2-2,TRBV27,14,-,-,ASSLIAGAGTGELF
TRBJ2-2,TRBV15,14,TRBD2,-,ATSNSGRRVSGELF
TRBJ1-2,TRBV19,11,-,-,ASSIPGTYGYT
TRBJ1-2,TRBV9,11,-,-,ASSVEGRDGYT
TRBJ2-7,TRBV4-2,12,-,once,ASSPTGIGYEQY
TRBJ2-7,TRBV5-1,13,TRBD1,-,ASSLSGTGDLGQY
TRBJ1-2,TRBV7-9,12,-,-,ASSLVAANYGYT
TRBJ2-7,TRBV28,13,TRBD2,-,ASSILAGVAYEQY
TRBJ2-1,TRBV7-6,13,-,-,ASSLAGGRWDEQF
TRBJ2-1,TRBV2,14,TRBD2,-,ASSDAGLAGVGEQF
TRBJ2-3,TRBV7-9,12,TRBD2,-,ASSLAWTSGMQY
TRBJ1-1,TRBV10-2,13,TRBD1,-,AIGTGVTMNTEAF
TRBJ2-5,TRBV29-1,16,TRBD2,-,SVEVRLAGEPYQETQY
TRBJ1-1,TRBV27,11,-,-,ASSFSANTEAF
TRBJ2-3,TRBV9,13,TRBD2,-,ASSAGTSPTDTQY
TRBJ1-1,TRBV6-1,13,TRBD1,-,ASSALRGRGTEAF
TRBJ2-7,TRBV4-2,13,-,-,ASSQLVSGEYEQY
TRBJ1-5,TRBV28,13,-,-,ASSGGPPGYQPQH
TRBJ2-1,TRBV9,16,TRBD2,-,ASSPPRASGKGLSEQF
TRBJ1-1,TRBV28,10,-,-,ASQRGYTEAF
TRBJ2-1,TRBV9,15,TRBD2,-,ASSASGLAGVEHEQF
TRBJ2-5,TRBV7-6,10,-,-,ASSLDWETQY
TRBJ2-7,TRBV6-1,12,-,-,ASSEIRGAYEQY